This entry describes one T cell receptor (beta chain). Its matching antigen is unknown. The CDR3 length is 13 residues. Trimming removed 5 bases from V and 4 bases from J, with 10 bases in between. CDR1 is SEHNR and CDR2 is FQNEAQ in the germline V gene (reference sequence). TCR beta VDJ combinations and CDR3 sequences were profiled from genomic DNA. TCRdb reprocessed the reads via MiXCR and lists one record per CDR3 protein. The data contain 200,000 or so distinct CDR3 sequences, 64% of them singletons. The source of the sample is a study of CD8+CD57+ T cells in acquired aplastic anemia. Study background: Sorted CD4+ and CD8+ cells gave an average of 3.2 ug of DNA. Regarding the study as a whole: Shared by patients and controls, 25 to 35 CD8+ CDR3s were abundant in patients.

The TCR sequence derives from a human donor with severe aplastic anemia or a healthy control (not recorded which). The sample consisted of sorted CD4+, CD8+, or CD8+CD57+ T cells (not recorded which) from PBMCs. The rearrangement links TRBV7-9 to TRBJ2-3, with D unresolved. The CDR3 nucleotides are TGTGCCAGCAGCCTCATCATCCCAGATACGCAGTATTTT. This sequence encodes CASSLIIPDTQYF.